This TCR beta chain was captured in a study of patients and donors after allogeneic stem cell transplantation (dated by TCRdb to 2020 to 2022). V is cut by 5 bases and J by 8 bases, and the space between the germline ends is 9 bases. Looking up the germline V gene yields CDR1 MNHEY and CDR2 SVGAGI. The CDR3 starts with the cysteine, ends with the phenylalanine, and has 11 residues. CDR3 DNA only is kept here, 33 bases in frame from base 1. Preparation of the library involved RT-PCR. For sequencing, a NextSeq 550 was employed. Using fastp at Q25 and MiXCR, TCRdb reprocessed the public reads and kept productive beta chains. Rows are unified per CDR3 protein, each entry keeping the most common DNA and genes. The sample profile shows 150,000 to 200,000 distinct CDR3 sequences; 30% of them were found once. The top ten clonotypes cover roughly 3% of the sample. In its sample, this clonotype was seen a few times. Its antigen specificity is not known. No base qualities exist here, and no much larger clone lies one base off it.

In this chain, TRBV6-5 is recombined with TRBJ1-2; TRBD1 is a possible D gene, resting on 6 matching bases. This sequence originates from a human donor who was either an allogeneic HSCT recipient or a stem cell or donor lymphocyte infusion donor (not recorded which). It is not recorded whose cells these are; they may come from a transplant donor. The source material was blood, either unsorted or a sorted T cell fraction (not recorded which). The CDR3 region: CASSRGGGYTF. In nucleotides, the sequence is TGTGCCAGCAGTCGAGGGGGGGGCTACACCTTC.